This paragraph covers one TCR beta chain sequence. Antigen specificity is unknown. Here immunoSEQ multiplex PCR was the method, and the copy in TCRdb shows in-frame clones only, minus some. The repertoire holds almost 55,000 clones, with more than 80% as singletons. The data belong to a study of graft-versus-host responses after intestinal transplantation. Study observations and caveats: Investigators detected GvH clones in recipient marrow, with some emerging earlier in ileum or blood. Allograft graft-versus-host to host-versus-graft clonal ratios ran high in patients with graft-donor T cell macrochimerism.

The ends were cut back, 5 bases at V and 3 bases at J, with 4 bases in the middle. CDR3 length equals 12 residues. The germline CDR1 and CDR2 sequences are ENHRY and SYGVKD. This chain uses TRBV10-3 with TRBJ2-2; unclear D gene. Specimen: PBMCs, collected more than 650 days after intestinal transplant. The TCR originated in a human patient who received an intestinal transplant, so some T cells may come from the graft donor. The CDR3 bases are TGTGCCATCAGTCAGTACACCGGGGAGCTGTTTTTT. It translates to CAISQYTGELFF.